These T cell receptor beta chains were read from a single sample in a study of cytomegalovirus exposure and HLA in healthy donors. TCRdb's copy holds only in-frame clones and misses some; the assay was immunoSEQ multiplex PCR. The sample holds 150,000 to 200,000 clones, roughly 74% seen once. Sequenced input: PBMCs. These receptors originate from a man aged 18 to 29 in good health and CMV-seropositive. The CDR3 runs from the conserved cysteine through the conserved F or W. D genes are given only for firm matches. Clone size appears in some rows only: once, few, many, or a class for an expanded clone.

d_call j_call v_call clone_size cdr3_nt cdr3_aa
- TRBJ2-3 TRBV7-3 - TGTGCCAGCAGCCCTCCGGGTAGCCCCACAGATACGCAGTATTTT CASSPPGSPTDTQYF
TRBD2 TRBJ2-7 TRBV11-2 - TGTGCCAGCAGCTTGGAGAGCGGGAACTACGAGCAGTACTTC CASSLESGNYEQYF
TRBD2 TRBJ2-1 TRBV29-1 - TGCAGCGTTGTTACCGGGAGGGCCGATGAGCAGTTCTTC CSVVTGRADEQFF
TRBD2 TRBJ2-3 TRBV7-9 - TGTGCCAGCACCTGGACTAGCGGCACAGATACGCAGTATTTT CASTWTSGTDTQYF
TRBD1 TRBJ2-5 TRBV6-1 - TGTGCCAGCAGGGGGGACAGGGCCCAAGAGACCCAGTACTTC CASRGDRAQETQYF
TRBD2 TRBJ2-7 TRBV19 - TGTGCCAGTAGCGGGAGGCTACCCTCCGAGCAGTACTTC CASSGRLPSEQYF
TRBD1 TRBJ2-7 TRBV4-2 - TGTGCCAGCAGCCACACAGGGGCCTACGAGCAGTACTTC CASSHTGAYEQYF
TRBD1 TRBJ1-2 TRBV27 - TGTGCCAGCAGTCCCGGACAGGGCAACTATGGCTACACCTTC CASSPGQGNYGYTF
TRBD1 TRBJ2-4 TRBV5-1 - TGCGCCAGCAGCCCGGGGTGGACAGGGGGCGCAAACATTCAGTACTTC CASSPGWTGGANIQYF
- TRBJ2-7 TRBV6-6 - TGTGCCAGCGGCGGGTTCTCCTACGAGCAGTACTTC CASGGFSYEQYF
- TRBJ1-3 TRBV30 - TGTGCCTGGAGTTCAGGGTCTGGAAACACCATATATTTT CAWSSGSGNTIYF
TRBD1 TRBJ1-4 TRBV5-1 - TGCGCCAGCAGGCCGGGACAGGGGGTTGAAAAACTGTTTTTT CASRPGQGVEKLFF
TRBD2 TRBJ2-3 TRBV7-9 few TGTGCCAGCAGCAGAGGACTAGCGGGTATCACAGATACGCAGTATTTT CASSRGLAGITDTQYF
TRBD2 TRBJ2-1 TRBV27 - TGTGCCAGCAGCACGTCGGGGGGCGGGGGTAGCGGGAGTAGAAATGAGCAGTTCTTC CASSTSGGGGSGSRNEQFF
TRBD2 TRBJ2-7 TRBV11-2 - TGTGCCAGCAGCGAAAGGGGAGGGAAAAATTCCTACGAGCAGTACTTC CASSERGGKNSYEQYF
- TRBJ1-5 TRBV2 - TGTGCCAGCAGCCCACGGGGCAATCAGCCCCAGCATTTT CASSPRGNQPQHF
TRBD2 TRBJ2-1 TRBV15 - TGTGCCACCAGCAGCCCGGGACTAGCCCGGGATGAGCAGTTCTTC CATSSPGLARDEQFF
- TRBJ2-5 TRBV5-1 - TGCGCCAGCAGCCTTCGGGCGGAGGGGGGGCTGGAGACCCAGTACTTC CASSLRAEGGLETQYF
TRBD2 TRBJ2-7 TRBV7-2 - TGTGCCAGCAGCTTAGAGGGGACTAGCGGCTACGAGCAGTACTTC CASSLEGTSGYEQYF
- TRBJ1-1 TRBV28 - TGTGCCAGCAGTCCGGGGGGACACACGAACACTGAAGCTTTCTTT CASSPGGHTNTEAFF
TRBD1 TRBJ2-4 TRBV2 - TGTGCCAGCAGTCCAGACAGGGGTCTTTTGAACATTCAGTACTTC CASSPDRGLLNIQYF
TRBD2 TRBJ2-3 TRBV30 - TGTGCCTGGAGTGGAAGACTAGCGGGAGGATTAGATACGCAGTATTTT CAWSGRLAGGLDTQYF
TRBD2 TRBJ2-1 TRBV7-6 - TGTGCCAGCAGCGCGTCCGGGACTAGCAATAATGAGCAGTTCTTC CASSASGTSNNEQFF
TRBD1 TRBJ2-7 TRBV6-5 - TGTGCCAGCAAAGAGCGGGACAGGGCCAACGAGCAGTACTTC CASKERDRANEQYF
TRBD1 TRBJ1-2 TRBV5-1 - TGCGCCAGCAGCTTGGGTGTAGGGGGCGACTATGGCTACACCTTC CASSLGVGGDYGYTF
TRBD1 TRBJ1-2 TRBV29-1 - TGCAGCGTTGGACAGGGGGGCTATGGCTACCCCTTC CSVGQGGYGYPF
- TRBJ1-2 TRBV2 once TGTGCCAGCAGGTTGGAGGGCGGGAACGGCTACACCTTC CASRLEGGNGYTF
TRBD1 TRBJ2-7 TRBV7-6 - TGTGCCAGCAGCCCGATTCAGGGGGCCGAGCAGTACTTC CASSPIQGAEQYF
- TRBJ1-4 TRBV28 - TGTGCCAGCAGTTTCCCCGCCGCGGGCCCATCGGGGAAACTGTTTTTT CASSFPAAGPSGKLFF
- TRBJ2-7 TRBV14 - TGTGCCAGCAGCCCTCGACAGTCCTACGAGCAGTACTTC CASSPRQSYEQYF
TRBD1 TRBJ1-2 TRBV6-4 - TGTGCCAGCAGTGTTCCAATAAAGGGACAGGGGGTATATGGCTACACCTTC CASSVPIKGQGVYGYTF
- TRBJ2-2 TRBV19 - TGTGCCAGTAGTATATCGACAGGATCCACCGGGGAGCTGTTTTTT CASSISTGSTGELFF
TRBD1 TRBJ1-2 TRBV30 once TGTGCCTGGAGACATTGGACAGGCCCCCATGGCTACACCTTC CAWRHWTGPHGYTF
- TRBJ1-5 TRBV15 once TGTGCCACCAGCAGGCCCGGTGGCAATCAGCCCCAGCATTTT CATSRPGGNQPQHF